This is a list of T cell receptor beta chains from one sample in a study of Ad26.COV2.S vaccination and SARS-CoV-2 variants. Here immunoSEQ multiplex PCR was the method, and the copy in TCRdb shows in-frame clones only, minus some. The sample consists of hundreds of thousands of clones, about nine tenths of them appearing once. The source was peripheral blood, collected in a trial of Ad26.COV2.S vaccine versus placebo. The receptors shown here come from a person aged 18-65 years who received the Ad26.COV2.S COVID-19 vaccine or a placebo. Both conserved end residues are part of each CDR3. A D gene is named only where the DNA matches it firmly. The size entry is marked missing in some rows and otherwise reads once, few, many or a size class.

V	J	size	D	CDR3	DNA
TRBV4-3	TRBJ2-7	NA	TRBD2	CASSQDDGTRYSEQYF	TGCGCCAGCAGCCAAGATGATGGGACTAGGTATTCCGAGCAGTACTTC
TRBV5-5	TRBJ1-1	NA	TRBD1	CASSWTGVGAEAFF	TGTGCCAGCAGCTGGACAGGGGTAGGTGCTGAAGCTTTCTTT
TRBV19	TRBJ1-2	NA	NA	CASSITGDYGYTF	TGTGCCAGTAGTATAACGGGGGACTATGGCTACACCTTC
TRBV5-5	TRBJ2-7	NA	TRBD1	CASSLALRDRIDYEQYF	TGTGCCAGCAGCTTGGCCCTCCGGGACAGGATCGATTACGAGCAGTACTTC
TRBV15	TRBJ1-4	NA	NA	CATSREANEKLFF	TGTGCCACCAGCAGAGAGGCTAATGAAAAACTGTTTTTT
TRBV29-1	TRBJ2-2	once	NA	CSVDLTDTGELFF	TGCAGCGTCGACCTTACCGACACCGGGGAGCTGTTTTTT
TRBV2	TRBJ2-1	NA	NA	CASSGSASEQFF	TGTGCCAGCAGTGGTAGCGCCAGTGAGCAGTTCTTC
TRBV7-6	TRBJ1-2	NA	NA	CASSLDGEGVVNYGYTF	TGTGCCAGCAGCTTAGACGGGGAGGGAGTAGTTAACTATGGCTACACCTTC
TRBV23-1	TRBJ2-3	NA	TRBD2	CASSGRNSGRAWGDTQYF	TGCGCCAGCAGTGGTAGGAACAGCGGGAGGGCCTGGGGAGATACGCAGTATTTT
TRBV14	TRBJ2-7	NA	NA	CASSRQGISYEQYF	TGTGCCAGCAGCCGGCAGGGAATCTCCTACGAGCAGTACTTC
TRBV5-6	TRBJ2-7	NA	TRBD2	CASRPSRLAGHAYEQYF	TGTGCCAGCAGGCCAAGTAGGCTAGCGGGTCACGCCTACGAGCAGTACTTC
TRBV2	TRBJ1-4	once	NA	CASSDRGAADEKLFF	TGTGCCAGCAGTGATCGCGGGGCAGCCGATGAAAAACTGTTTTTT
TRBV27	TRBJ2-7	NA	NA	CASSLEGSSYEQYF	TGTGCCAGCAGTTTAGAAGGGAGCTCCTACGAGCAGTACTTC
TRBV3-1/TRBV3-2	TRBJ2-1	NA	NA	CASSQAGISVEQFF	TGTGCCAGCAGCCAAGCAGGGATTTCGGTTGAGCAGTTCTTC
TRBV25-1	TRBJ2-7	NA	NA	CASSGLVYEQYF	TGTGCCAGCAGTGGACTAGTCTACGAGCAGTACTTC
TRBV19	TRBJ2-7	NA	NA	CASSPLGGPYEQYF	TGTGCCAGTAGCCCCCTCGGGGGGCCCTACGAGCAGTACTTC
TRBV18	TRBJ2-7	NA	NA	CASSPPQRASYEQYF	TGTGCCAGCTCTCCCCCGCAGCGGGCTTCCTACGAGCAGTACTTC
TRBV7-6	TRBJ1-5	NA	NA	CASSLLDSYNQPQHF	TGTGCCAGCAGCTTACTGGACAGCTACAATCAGCCCCAGCATTTT
TRBV19	TRBJ2-6	NA	NA	CASSMVPAGSGANVLTF	TGTGCCAGTAGTATGGTTCCAGCAGGCTCTGGGGCCAACGTCCTGACTTTC
TRBV5-1	TRBJ2-3	NA	NA	CASSLGQGSDTQYF	TGCGCCAGCAGCTTGGGTCAGGGGTCAGATACGCAGTATTTT
TRBV5-1	TRBJ2-7	NA	TRBD1	CASSGQGTGAYEQYF	TGCGCCAGCAGCGGACAGGGCACGGGGGCCTACGAGCAGTACTTC
TRBV20-1	TRBJ1-3	NA	NA	CSARETDTIYF	TGCAGTGCTAGGGAGACGGACACCATATATTTT
TRBV6-5	TRBJ2-3	NA	NA	CASSYSPVSTDTQYF	TGTGCCAGCAGTTACTCGCCGGTCAGCACAGATACGCAGTATTTT
TRBV2	TRBJ2-1	NA	TRBD2	CASSEEGTSVGGEQFF	TGTGCCAGCAGTGAAGAAGGGACTAGCGTCGGGGGTGAGCAGTTCTTC
TRBV4-3	TRBJ2-5	NA	NA	CASSQDFRPQETQYF	TGCGCCAGCAGCCAAGACTTCCGCCCCCAAGAGACCCAGTACTTC
TRBV9	TRBJ2-1	NA	NA	CASSVSTGSSYNEQFF	TGTGCCAGCAGCGTATCCACCGGGAGCTCCTACAATGAGCAGTTCTTC
TRBV4-3	TRBJ1-2	NA	NA	CASSQDVGEAYGYTF	TGCGCCAGCAGCCAAGACGTGGGGGAGGCCTATGGCTACACCTTC
TRBV4-3	TRBJ2-5	once	NA	CASSQSVLDSALKETQYF	TGCGCCAGCAGCCAATCTGTACTAGATTCGGCGCTCAAAGAGACCCAGTACTTC
TRBV7-7	TRBJ2-1	NA	NA	CASSLGGGTYNEQFF	TGTGCCAGCAGCTTAGGGGGCGGGACCTACAATGAGCAGTTCTTC
TRBV5-4	TRBJ2-3	NA	NA	CASSLDLSVNTQYF	TGTGCCAGCAGCTTGGATCTGTCCGTAAATACGCAGTATTTT
TRBV24-1	TRBJ2-1	NA	TRBD2	CATSDHSGRPPGEQFF	TGTGCCACCAGTGATCATAGCGGGAGGCCCCCCGGGGAGCAGTTCTTC